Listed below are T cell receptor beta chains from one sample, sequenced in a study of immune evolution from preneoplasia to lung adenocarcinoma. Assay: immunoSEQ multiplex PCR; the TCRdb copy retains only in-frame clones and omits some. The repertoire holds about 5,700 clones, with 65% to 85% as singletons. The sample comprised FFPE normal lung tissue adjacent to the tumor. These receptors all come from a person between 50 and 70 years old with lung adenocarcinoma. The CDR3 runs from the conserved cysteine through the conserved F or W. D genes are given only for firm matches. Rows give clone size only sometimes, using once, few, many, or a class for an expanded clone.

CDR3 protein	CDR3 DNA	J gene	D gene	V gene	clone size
CASSVGPSGVTSTDTQYF	TGTGCCAGCAGCGTAGGTCCTAGCGGGGTCACTAGCACAGATACGCAGTATTTT	TRBJ2-3	TRBD2	TRBV9	NA
CASYRKPGGTGELFF	TGTGCCAGCTACCGCAAACCTGGGGGGACCGGGGAGCTGTTTTTT	TRBJ2-2	NA	TRBV6-5	NA
CASSLVVGAGNTIYF	TGTGCCAGCAGCTTAGTCGTCGGGGCTGGAAACACCATATATTTT	TRBJ1-3	NA	TRBV7-2	NA
CASSVGLAGFYEQYF	TGTGCCAGCAGCGTAGGACTAGCGGGATTTTACGAGCAGTACTTC	TRBJ2-7	TRBD2	TRBV9	NA
CAWSGSVDTQYF	TGTGCCTGGAGTGGGAGCGTAGATACGCAGTATTTT	TRBJ2-3	NA	TRBV30	NA
CAIGTSLNNEQFF	TGTGCCATCGGGACTAGCTTAAACAATGAGCAGTTCTTC	TRBJ2-1	TRBD2	TRBV10-3	NA
CASSWPLAGGSTDTQYF	TGCGCCAGCAGCTGGCCACTAGCGGGAGGAAGCACAGATACGCAGTATTTT	TRBJ2-3	TRBD2	TRBV5-1	NA
CSVGSSWAYGYTF	TGCAGCGTTGGCAGCAGCTGGGCCTATGGCTACACCTTC	TRBJ1-2	NA	TRBV29-1	large
CASRFPTGASYEQYF	TGTGCAAGTCGCTTCCCGACCGGGGCTTCGTACGAGCAGTACTTC	TRBJ2-7	NA	TRBV12-2	NA
CASSLVSDYEQYF	TGTGCCAGCAGCTTGGTCAGTGACTACGAGCAGTACTTC	TRBJ2-7	NA	TRBV5-6	NA
CASSQTSGANVLTF	TGTGCCAGCTCCCAGACCTCTGGGGCCAACGTCCTGACTTTC	TRBJ2-6	NA	TRBV18	NA
CASSPSTSGYTDTQYF	TGTGCCAGCAGTCCGTCGACTAGCGGGTACACAGATACGCAGTATTTT	TRBJ2-3	TRBD2	TRBV27	once
CASSIASGTGGTEAFF	TGCGCCAGCAGCATAGCCTCCGGGACAGGGGGCACTGAAGCTTTCTTT	TRBJ1-1	TRBD1	TRBV5-1	NA
CASSLFNSGRETQYF	TGTGCCAGCAGCTTGTTTAATAGCGGGAGAGAGACCCAGTACTTC	TRBJ2-5	TRBD2	TRBV5-6	NA
CASRRQGAGAFF	TGTGCCAGCAGGAGGCAGGGGGCAGGAGCTTTCTTT	TRBJ1-1	TRBD1	TRBV6-5	NA
CASRDVSRGYTF	TGTGCCAGCAGAGACGTTAGCCGGGGCTACACCTTC	TRBJ1-2	NA	TRBV6-1	few
CASSAGTGGPANYGYTF	TGTGCCAGCAGTGCCGGGACAGGGGGCCCAGCTAACTATGGCTACACCTTC	TRBJ1-2	TRBD1	TRBV6-4	NA
CASSADRNTEAFF	TGTGCCAGCAGCGCGGACCGGAACACTGAAGCTTTCTTT	TRBJ1-1	NA	TRBV21-1	NA
CASSLGGGGILYEQYF	TGTGCCAGCAGCTTAGGGGGTGGGGGGATTCTTTACGAGCAGTACTTC	TRBJ2-7	NA	TRBV7-8	NA
CASSLIGSAFTEAFF	TGTGCCAGCAGCCTTATTGGGAGTGCCTTCACTGAAGCTTTCTTT	TRBJ1-1	NA	TRBV14	NA
CASSSKAKGNYGYTF	TGTGCCAGCAGCTCGAAGGCGAAAGGGAACTATGGCTACACCTTC	TRBJ1-2	NA	TRBV13	NA
CSIRGAGTNSYEQYF	TGCAGTATTCGGGGAGCCGGGACCAACTCCTACGAGCAGTACTTC	TRBJ2-7	NA	TRBV29-1	NA
CASSHFFSGGATDTQYF	TGCGCCAGCAGCCACTTCTTTAGCGGGGGGGCCACAGATACGCAGTATTTT	TRBJ2-3	TRBD2	TRBV4-3	once
CASSLRDRPNQPQHF	TGTGCCAGCAGCTTACGGGACAGACCAAATCAGCCCCAGCATTTT	TRBJ1-5	TRBD1	TRBV7-8	NA
CASSRETGVAYEQYF	TGCGCCAGCAGTCGGGAGACAGGGGTCGCCTACGAGCAGTACTTC	TRBJ2-7	TRBD1	TRBV5-1	NA
CASSLMMTGGETQYF	TGCGCCAGCAGTTTGATGATGACAGGGGGAGAGACCCAGTACTTC	TRBJ2-5	TRBD1	TRBV5-1	NA
CASSVSGRAVNEQFF	TGTGCCAGCAGCGTCAGCGGGAGGGCCGTTAATGAGCAGTTCTTC	TRBJ2-1	TRBD2	TRBV7-8	NA
CASIDEGSNQPQHF	TGTGCCAGCATTGACGAGGGTAGCAATCAGCCCCAGCATTTT	TRBJ1-5	NA	TRBV6-5	NA
CASSRTSGRARIVNEQFF	TGTGCCAGCAGTCGGACTAGCGGGAGGGCCAGAATCGTGAATGAGCAGTTCTTC	TRBJ2-1	TRBD2	TRBV28	NA
CASSLWRTGLVETQYF	TGTGCCAGCAGTTTATGGAGGACAGGGCTGGTGGAGACCCAGTACTTC	TRBJ2-5	TRBD1	TRBV28	NA
CSVVPQSTDTQYF	TGCAGCGTTGTTCCCCAGAGCACAGATACGCAGTATTTT	TRBJ2-3	NA	TRBV29-1	NA
CAISESLTGTGDIGYTF	TGTGCCATCAGTGAGTCACTTACCGGGACAGGTGATATTGGCTACACCTTC	TRBJ1-2	TRBD1	TRBV10-3	NA
CASSTQLGSEQYF	TGCGCCAGCAGCACCCAGTTAGGGAGCGAGCAGTACTTC	TRBJ2-7	NA	TRBV5-1	NA
CASSPTTDTQYF	TGTGCCAGCAGCCCCACCACAGATACGCAGTATTTT	TRBJ2-3	NA	TRBV27	NA
CASSQTLQGSNNEQFF	TGTGCCAGCAGCCAAACCCTACAGGGTAGCAACAATGAGCAGTTCTTC	TRBJ2-1	NA	TRBV5-6	few
CASSLRDRGYNEQFF	TGTGCCAGCAGTCTAAGGGACCGGGGATACAATGAGCAGTTCTTC	TRBJ2-1	NA	TRBV7-9	NA
CASSVGPGKNTEAFF	TGTGCCAGCAGCGTAGGCCCAGGAAAGAACACTGAAGCTTTCTTT	TRBJ1-1	NA	TRBV9	few
CASSTFRGGNSGTDTQYF	TGTGCCAGTAGCACTTTTCGAGGAGGAAACTCAGGCACAGATACGCAGTATTTT	TRBJ2-3	NA	TRBV19	NA
CASSEYPSPTDTQYF	TGTGCCAGCAGTGAGTACCCGTCACCGACAGATACGCAGTATTTT	TRBJ2-3	NA	TRBV6-6	NA
CASSWRRNTGELFF	TGTGCCAGCAGCTGGCGAAGGAACACCGGGGAGCTGTTTTTT	TRBJ2-2	NA	TRBV7-2	NA
CAWNIAGLYNEQFF	TGTGCCTGGAATATAGCGGGATTATACAATGAGCAGTTCTTC	TRBJ2-1	TRBD2	TRBV30	NA